The 28 T cell receptor beta chains listed next were all sequenced from one sample in a study of Graves' ophthalmopathy and Graves' hyperthyroidism. Amplification of the TCR beta CDR3 regions used RNA transcripts (as template). An opening RT-PCR round employed HTBI primers and preceded a second-round multiplex PCR. TCRdb analysed the multiplex PCR reads with MiXCR anew, one entry per CDR3 protein. Here the sample spans 600,000 to 650,000 distinct CDR3 sequences, about a fifth being singletons. The specimen sequenced was peripheral blood. The receptors here all came from a woman under 30 with stable Graves' hyperthyroidism. Some clones in this sample may be carry-over from other donors' samples.

In its sample, this clonotype was seen many times. This rearrangement joins TRBV15 to TRBJ1-5, with 8 nucleotides matching TRBD1. J was trimmed by 6 bases and V by 4 bases; bases with no gene match: 8. Germline assignment: CDR1 LNHNV and CDR2 YYDKDF (reference sequence). This CDR3 comprises 15 residues. This CDR3 reads CATSTRDRPGQPQHF. For the CDR3, the DNA is TGTGCCACCAGCACACGGGACAGGCCGGGTCAGCCCCAGCATTTT.

The rearrangement uses TRBV5-1 and TRBJ1-1; D gene uncertain. With 1 base removed from V and 3 bases from J, the gap between germline ends came to 7 bases. The CDR3 totals 13 residues. The germline V gene encodes CDR1 SGHRS and CDR2 YFSETQ. The CDR3 nucleotides are TGCGCCAGCAGCTTGACGTCCTACACTGAAGCTTTCTTT. Amino acid sequence: CASSLTSYTEAFF.

This clonotype was observed a handful of times. The J gene is TRBJ2-7, the V gene TRBV28, with D possibly matching TRBD2 (5 bases). V was trimmed by 8 bases and J by 6 bases, leaving 14 bases between them. CDR3 length equals 12 residues. In germline, CDR1 is MDHEN, CDR2 SYDVKM. The DNA of the CDR3 is TGTGCCAGCTGTCGGGATTCTCTCGAGCAGTACTTC. Protein sequence: CASCRDSLEQYF.

This clonotype was seen a handful of times. CDR3 residues: CASSLGTGARDTEAFF. In nucleotides, the CDR3 is TGTGCCAGCAGCCTAGGGACAGGGGCGAGGGACACTGAAGCTTTCTTT. This sequence joins TRBV6-1 and TRBJ1-1, with TRBD1 matching 10 bases. J lost 3 bases, V lost 6 bases, and 10 bases had no gene match. CDR3 size: 16 residues. Per germline, CDR1 MNHNS and CDR2 SASEGT.

This clonotype was picked up many times. This chain uses TRBV5-1 with TRBJ1-3; possibly TRBD1 for D (5 bases). Germline V gives CDR1 SGHRS, CDR2 YFSETQ. V lost 0 bases, J lost 3 bases, and 16 bases lay in between. The CDR3 is 17 amino acids. CDR3 residues: CASSLAGTGGLGNTIYF. CDR3 DNA sequence: TGCGCCAGCAGCTTGGCAGGGACGGGTGGACTTGGAAACACCATATATTTT.

This clonotype was observed a few times. The junction departs from the called germline gene at one end, perhaps through a read error. The DNA for the CDR3 is TGTGCCAGCAGCCCAAAACTTACAGGGATGGACATTAAGTACTTC. Protein product: CASSPKLTGMDIKYF. The rearrangement joins TRBV7-9 to TRBJ2-4; perhaps TRBD1 as D (6 bases). The CDR3 contains 15 residues. CDR1 is SEHNR and CDR2 is FQNEAQ in the germline V gene (reference sequence).

This clonotype occurred many times. The chain employs TRBV7-9 and TRBJ2-7; tentative D call: TRBD2 (7 bases). Trimming shortened V by 5 bases and J by 0 bases, and 14 bases separated the two germline ends. The CDR3 runs 15 residues. Germline CDR1 and CDR2: SEHNR and FQNEAQ (reference sequence). DNA of the CDR3: TGTGCCAGCAGCAAACGGGGGGCCCCCTCCTACGAGCAGTACTTC. Amino acids: CASSKRGAPSYEQYF. The full variable domain, in which reference TRBV7-9 and TRBJ2-7 provide the parts outside the CDR3, is DTGVSQNPRHKITKRGQNVTFRCDPISEHNRLYWYRQTLGQGPEFLTYFQNEAQLEKSRLLSDRFSAERPKGSFSTLEIQRTEQGDSAMYLCASSKRGAPSYEQYFGPGTRLTVT.

This clonotype was observed at least ten times. The chain links TRBV30 to TRBJ1-3; D unclear. This CDR3 has 11 residues. CDR1 is GTSNPN, CDR2 SVGIG, per germline (reference sequence). V was cut by 7 bases and J by 1 base, with 5 bases left in between. DNA for the CDR3: TGTGCCTTGGGATCTGGAAACACCATATATTTT. Its translation: CALGSGNTIYF.

This clonotype appeared many times. The genes are TRBV11-2 and TRBJ2-5, with D possibly matching TRBD2 (5 bases). The CDR3 is made up of 14 amino acids. V was pared by 4 bases and J by 7 bases, with 16 bases between. Germline V CDR1 and CDR2: SGHAT, FQNNGV. The CDR3: CASSSLRLTGTQYF. The CDR3 nucleotides read TGTGCCAGCAGCTCTCTCAGACTAACGGGGACCCAGTACTTC.

This clonotype has at least ten counts. The chain has TRBV19 and TRBJ2-2, with a tentative D call TRBD2 (5 bases). The V and J ends lost 7 bases and 0 bases respectively, with 12 bases between them. The CDR3 loop spans 15 amino acids. From germline, CDR1 is LNHDA and CDR2 SQIVND (reference sequence). The CDR3 sequence is CASTRGSANTGELFF. DNA for the CDR3: TGTGCCAGTACCCGGGGATCAGCGAACACCGGGGAGCTGTTTTTT.

This chain joins TRBV27 and TRBJ2-5, with unresolved D. The CDR3 runs to 13 residues. The germline V gene encodes CDR1 MNHEY and CDR2 SMNVEV (reference sequence). V was cut by 0 bases and J by 7 bases, with 9 bases left in between. CDR3 DNA: TGTGCCAGCAGTTTATCGCCTTTCGGGACCCAGTACTTC. It translates to CASSLSPFGTQYF.

The table lists this clonotype with many counts. In DNA form, the CDR3 reads TGTGCCAGCATGCAGGGAACCTATGGCTACACCTTC. It encodes CASMQGTYGYTF. The V call is TRBV12-3 or TRBV12-4, the J call TRBJ1-2; D is perhaps TRBD1 (5 bases). This CDR3 contains 12 residues. Trimming stripped 7 bases from V and 4 bases from J, with 10 bases between.

The chain recombines TRBV7-2 with TRBJ1-3, with 9 nucleotides matching TRBD1. Germline assignment: CDR1 SGHTA and CDR2 FQGNSA. Unmatched junction bases numbered 5, after V lost 5 bases and J lost 3 bases. The length of the CDR3 is 15 residues. The CDR3 nucleotides are TGTGCCAGCAGCCGACGGACAGGGGTTGGAAACACCATATATTTT. Translated: CASSRRTGVGNTIYF.

DNA of the CDR3: TGCGCCAGCAGCTCCCGACAGGGGCCATCTATGAACACTGAAGCTTTCTTT. Its translation: CASSSRQGPSMNTEAFF. The J gene is TRBJ1-1, the V gene TRBV5-1, with 8 bases fitting TRBD1. The CDR3 spans 17 residues. The junction had 10 bases not matched to a gene; V was cut back by 3 bases and J by 0 bases. Germline V gene lookup returns CDR1 SGHRS and CDR2 YFSETQ.

This clonotype was detected many times. The genes are TRBV9 and TRBJ2-2; either TRBD1 or TRBD2 may fit D (5 bases each). V lost 0 bases to trimming and J lost 7 bases, with 13 bases between them. Per the germline V gene, CDR1 is SGDLS and CDR2 is YYNGEE. This CDR3 contains 15 residues. Here the CDR3 DNA reads TGTGCCAGCAGCGTAGGCGTCGCTGGGGGCGGGGAGCTGTTTTTT. It translates to CASSVGVAGGGELFF.

V gene TRBV18 combines with J gene TRBJ1-3; D perhaps matches TRBD1 (5 bases). The CDR3 sequence is 15 residues long. Trimming shortened V by 0 bases and J by 2 bases, and 8 bases separated the two germline ends. Per germline, CDR1 KGHSH and CDR2 LQKENI. CDR3 protein: CASSPPAGAGNTIYF. In DNA, the CDR3 is TGTGCCAGCTCACCACCTGCGGGGGCTGGAAACACCATATATTTT.

The rearrangement joins TRBV13 to TRBJ1-1, with 7 bases matching TRBD1. Germline CDR1 is PRHDT and CDR2 is FYEKMQ (reference sequence). The V and J ends lost 4 bases and 2 bases, in that order; junction bases with no gene match: 7. The CDR3 runs to 15 residues. DNA for the CDR3: TGTGCCAGCAGCTCGCTCAGGGGGATCAACACTGAAGCTTTCTTT. Residues: CASSSLRGINTEAFF.

CDR3 residues: CASTPGLAGGIDTQYF. The CDR3 DNA sequence: TGTGCCAGTACCCCCGGACTAGCGGGAGGCATAGATACGCAGTATTTT. V and J are TRBV19 and TRBJ2-3; TRBD2 agrees at 14 bases. Trimming took 7 bases from V and 5 from J; bases not matched to a gene: 8. The germline V gene has CDR1 LNHDA and CDR2 SQIVND (reference sequence). The CDR3 extends over 16 amino acids.

Only a few counts were recorded for this clonotype. It is likely a read error, because the conserved phenylalanine at the end of the CDR3 is missing. V usage is TRBV29-1 and J usage is TRBJ1-1; the match to TRBD1 covers 7 bases. J was trimmed by 4 bases and V by 6 bases; bases with no gene match: 11. Germline values: CDR1 SQVTM, CDR2 ANQGSEA. CDR3 length equals 14 residues. The CDR3 nucleotides read TGCAGCGTACTTGGGGGACAGAGGGGCACTGAAGCTTTCTCT. This gives the protein CSVLGGQRGTEAFS.

Many counts were recorded for this clonotype. J is TRBJ2-7 and V is TRBV30; 7 bases line up with TRBD1. The CDR3 is made up of 13 amino acids. Per germline, CDR1 GTSNPN and CDR2 SVGIG (reference sequence). J gave up 0 bases and V 1 base, and 0 bases lay outside the gene matches. In DNA form, the CDR3 reads TGTGCCTGGAGTGGGGACAGCTCCTACGAGCAGTACTTC. Encoded protein: CAWSGDSSYEQYF.

The rearrangement uses TRBV27 and TRBJ1-2, with TRBD1 matching over 12 bases. The V gene end was trimmed by 6 bases and the J gene end by 5 bases; junction bases not matched to a gene: 7. The germline V gene encodes CDR1 MNHEY and CDR2 SMNVEV (reference sequence). The CDR3 covers 15 residues. The CDR3 sequence: CASSAGTGGVYGYTF. CDR3 nucleotide sequence: TGTGCCAGCAGCGCCGGGACAGGGGGCGTGTATGGCTACACCTTC.

V and J are TRBV30 and TRBJ2-7; no reliable D call. Germline lookup yields CDR1 GTSNPN and CDR2 SVGIG (reference sequence). V lost 3 bases and J 5 bases, leaving 11 bases between the germline ends. The CDR3 is 12 residues long. The CDR3 bases are TGTGCCTGGAGCCTGTGGGTTAACGAGCAGTACTTC. This codes for CAWSLWVNEQYF.

This clonotype was detected only once. The chain joins TRBV24-1 to TRBJ1-2; D might be TRBD1 (5 bases). V was trimmed by 7 bases and J by 2 bases, leaving 10 bases between them. Germline V gene sequence: CDR1 KGHDR, CDR2 SFDVKD. The CDR3 has 13 amino acids. CDR3 sequence: CATSGDGNYGYTF. As DNA, the CDR3 is TGTGCCACCAGCGGGGACGGAAACTATGGCTACACCTTC.

CDR3 in amino acids: CASRDPLSYEQYF. The CDR3 nucleotides read TGTGCCAGCAGAGACCCCCTATCCTACGAGCAGTACTTC. The chain links TRBV6-1 to TRBJ2-7; no firm D call. V lost 6 bases and J lost 1, with 10 bases in between. The CDR3 extends over 13 amino acids. The V gene's germline CDR1 is MNHNS and CDR2 SASEGT.

This clonotype showed up many times. The chain employs TRBV5-1 and TRBJ2-5, with 12 bases aligning to TRBD2. Germline CDR1 is SGHRS and CDR2 is YFSETQ. Losses at the gene ends were 1 base for V and 4 bases for J; bases not matched to a gene: 5. The CDR3 is 16 residues long. The CDR3 DNA reads as TGCGCCAGCAGCTTGCAAGGACTAGCGGGACGAGAGACCCAGTACTTC. Translated: CASSLQGLAGRETQYF.

In this sample, this clonotype turned up many times. V is TRBV6-5 and J is TRBJ1-2; D gene ambiguous. CDR3 size: 13 residues. The V end lost 6 bases, the J end lost 2 bases, and 10 bases lay between the germline ends. Looked up from germline, CDR1 is MNHEY and CDR2 is SVGAGI. The CDR3 DNA reads as TGTGCCAGCAGGGTGACATTCAACTATGGCTACACCTTC. This sequence encodes CASRVTFNYGYTF.

The CDR3 DNA reads as TGTGCCAGCAGTTACGACAGGGGGCTTAATTCACCCCTCCACTTT. Protein product: CASSYDRGLNSPLHF. The chain couples TRBV7-8 to TRBJ1-6, with 10 nucleotides matching TRBD1. Germline-derived CDR1 and CDR2 are SGHVS and FQNEAQ. The CDR3 spans 15 residues. V shed 6 bases and J 6 bases; nucleotides not matched to a gene: 5.

This clonotype was observed many times. This rearrangement joins TRBV11-2 to TRBJ1-3; a possible D gene is TRBD1 (6 bases). V dropped 7 bases and J dropped 3 bases, with 10 bases sitting between them. The CDR3 is made up of 13 amino acids. Germline CDR1 is SGHAT and CDR2 is FQNNGV. The CDR3 DNA reads TGTGCCAGCATGAACAGGGTTGGAAACACCATATATTTT. This translates into CASMNRVGNTIYF. The whole variable domain, remainder taken from reference TRBV11-2 and TRBJ1-3, is EAGVAQSPRYKIIEKRQSVAFWCNPISGHATLYWYQQILGQGPKLLIQFQNNGVVDDSQLPKDRFSAERLKGVDSTLKIQPAKLEDSAVYLCASMNRVGNTIYFGEGSWLTVV.